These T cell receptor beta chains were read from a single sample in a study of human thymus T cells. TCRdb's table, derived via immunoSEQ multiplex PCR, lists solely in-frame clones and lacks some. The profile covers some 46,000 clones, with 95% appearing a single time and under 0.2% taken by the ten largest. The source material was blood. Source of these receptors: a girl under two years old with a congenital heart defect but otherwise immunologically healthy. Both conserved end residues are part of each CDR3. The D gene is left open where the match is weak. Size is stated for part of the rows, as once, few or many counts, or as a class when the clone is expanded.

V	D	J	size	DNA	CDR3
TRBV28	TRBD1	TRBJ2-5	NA	TGTGCCAGCAGTTTTACGGCAGGGGGCCAAGAGACCCAGTACTTC	CASSFTAGGQETQYF
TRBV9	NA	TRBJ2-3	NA	TGTGCCAGCAGCGTAGGTGCGGGGAAGGGGTTTTTCACAGATACGCAGTATTTT	CASSVGAGKGFFTDTQYF
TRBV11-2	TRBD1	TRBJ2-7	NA	TGTGCCAGCAGCTCGACAGGGGGCCAGTACTTC	CASSSTGGQYF
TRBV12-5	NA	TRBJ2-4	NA	TGTGCTAGTGGTTTGGTAGGTGTTGTCGGAGGGGACATTGCCAAAAACATTCAGTACTTC	CASGLVGVVGGDIAKNIQYF
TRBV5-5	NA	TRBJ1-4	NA	TGTGCCAGCACCCCGGGGGCAACTAATGAAAAACTGTTTTTT	CASTPGATNEKLFF
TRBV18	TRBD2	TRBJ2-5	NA	TGTGCCAGCTCACCCCGGTCTAGCGGGAGGGGCCAAGAGACCCAGTACTTC	CASSPRSSGRGQETQYF
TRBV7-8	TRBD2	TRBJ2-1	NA	TGTGCCAGCAGCTTAGCGGAGGGAGGGTACAATGAGCAGTTCTTC	CASSLAEGGYNEQFF
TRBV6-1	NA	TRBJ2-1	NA	TGTGCCACCCTCTCGCCCTCGGCCGGCCTTTGGTTCTTC	CATLSPSAGLWFF
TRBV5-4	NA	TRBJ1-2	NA	TGTGCCAGCAGCTTACCCGGACCCAAACAGGGCTACACCTTC	CASSLPGPKQGYTF
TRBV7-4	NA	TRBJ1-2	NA	TGTGCCAGCAGCCGAGAAGGAGTGAGGGGCTACACCTTC	CASSREGVRGYTF
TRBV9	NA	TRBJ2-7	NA	TGTGCCAGCAGCGTAGAATTGACGTCCTACGAGCAGTACTTC	CASSVELTSYEQYF
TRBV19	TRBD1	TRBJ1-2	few	TGTGCCAGTAGTATGGGACAGGGCCCCTATGGCTACACCTTC	CASSMGQGPYGYTF
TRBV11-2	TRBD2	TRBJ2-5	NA	TGTGCCAGCAGCTTAGAAGCGGGAGGGGAGACCCAGTACTTC	CASSLEAGGETQYF
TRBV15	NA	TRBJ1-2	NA	TGTGCCACCACTGCAGGGAGAGCTAACTATGGCTACACCTTC	CATTAGRANYGYTF
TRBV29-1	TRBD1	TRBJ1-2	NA	TGCAGCGTTATGACCGGGACAGTGGGGGGCTACACCTTC	CSVMTGTVGGYTF
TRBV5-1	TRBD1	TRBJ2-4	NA	TGCGCCAGCAGCCCTGGGACAGGTTCGGGTCTAGCCAAAAACATTCAGTACTTC	CASSPGTGSGLAKNIQYF
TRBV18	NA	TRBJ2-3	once	TGTGCCAGCTCACCACGCGGGGGCGGGAGCACAGATACGCAGTATTTT	CASSPRGGGSTDTQYF
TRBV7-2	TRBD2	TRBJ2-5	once	TGTGCCAGCAGTCTCGGACTAGCCCTCCAAGAGACCCAGTACTTC	CASSLGLALQETQYF
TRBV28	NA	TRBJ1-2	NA	TGTGCCAGCACCCACGGTACCAGCTATCGGTATGGCTACACCTTC	CASTHGTSYRYGYTF
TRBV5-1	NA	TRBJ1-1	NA	TGCGCCAGCAGCGCGTCGGTCCGGGACACTGAAGCTTTCTTT	CASSASVRDTEAFF
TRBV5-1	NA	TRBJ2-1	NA	TGCGCCAGCAGCTTAGGCCAGATGTCCTACAATGAGCAGTTCTTC	CASSLGQMSYNEQFF
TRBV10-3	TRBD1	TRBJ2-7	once	TGTGCCATCAGTGAGGGACAGGGACCCTACGAGCAGTACTTC	CAISEGQGPYEQYF
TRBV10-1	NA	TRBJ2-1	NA	TGCGCCAGCAGTGAGTCGATTCTACACATCGGTGAGCAGTTCTTC	CASSESILHIGEQFF
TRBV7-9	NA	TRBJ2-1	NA	TGTGCCAGCAGCTTAGTTTGGGGAAATGAGCAGTTCTTC	CASSLVWGNEQFF
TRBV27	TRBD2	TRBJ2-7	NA	TGTGCCAGCAGTCCCGGAGTAGCGGGGGCCTACGAGCAGTACTTC	CASSPGVAGAYEQYF
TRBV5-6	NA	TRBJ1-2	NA	TGTGCCAGCAGCTTGGGAGGGTATGGCTACACCTTC	CASSLGGYGYTF
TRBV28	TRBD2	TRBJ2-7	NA	TGTGCCAGCAGTTTATCGGGGGGGAGGTACGAGCAGTACTTC	CASSLSGGRYEQYF
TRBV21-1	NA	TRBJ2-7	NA	TGTGCCAGCAGCAAAGTTGCGGGATCGGACAGGGGGTCCGAGCAGTACTTC	CASSKVAGSDRGSEQYF
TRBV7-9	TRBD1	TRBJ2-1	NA	TGTGCCAGCAGCCCCCGGGACAGCTCAGACAATGAGCAGTTCTTC	CASSPRDSSDNEQFF
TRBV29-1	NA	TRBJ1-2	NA	TGCAGCGTTGAAGATCTCGGACGAGGGTTTGGGGGCTACACCTTC	CSVEDLGRGFGGYTF
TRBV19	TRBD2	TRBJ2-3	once	TGTGCCAGTATGAGCGGGTCACTAGCGGGGTCAGATACGCAGTATTTT	CASMSGSLAGSDTQYF
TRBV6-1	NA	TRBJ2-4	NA	TGTGCCAGCAGTGACAACCACAGGGCTGCCAAAAACATTCAGTACTTC	CASSDNHRAAKNIQYF
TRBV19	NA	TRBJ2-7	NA	TGTGCCAGTAGTTCCCGCGGCGGGACAAGTAACTACGAGCAGTACTTC	CASSSRGGTSNYEQYF
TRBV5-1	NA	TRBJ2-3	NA	TGCGCCAGCAGCTCAGGGACAAGCACAGATACGCAGTATTTT	CASSSGTSTDTQYF
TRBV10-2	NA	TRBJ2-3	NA	TGCGCCAGCATTGGGACATACACAGATACGCAGTATTTT	CASIGTYTDTQYF
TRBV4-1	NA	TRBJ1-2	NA	TGCGCCAGCAGCCAAACGGGACAAAACTATGGCTACACCTTC	CASSQTGQNYGYTF
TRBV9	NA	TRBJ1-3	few	TGTGCCAGCAGCGTAGGGGTCGGAGACTCTGGAAACACCATATATTTT	CASSVGVGDSGNTIYF
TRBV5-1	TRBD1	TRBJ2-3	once	TGCGCCAGCAGCTTACTCCCTACAGGGGTTCGCACAGATACGCAGTATTTT	CASSLLPTGVRTDTQYF
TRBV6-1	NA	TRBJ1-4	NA	TGTGCCAGCATACGTCACAGTAATGAAAAACTGTTTTTT	CASIRHSNEKLFF
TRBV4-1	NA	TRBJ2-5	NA	TGCGCCAGCAGCCTGCCAGGGTACCAAGAGACCCAGTACTTC	CASSLPGYQETQYF
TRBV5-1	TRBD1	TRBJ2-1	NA	TGCGCCAGCAGCCCAGTGGGACAGGGCCTAAATGAGCAGTTCTTC	CASSPVGQGLNEQFF
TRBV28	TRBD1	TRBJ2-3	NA	TGTGCCAGCAGGGGGACAGGGATCACAGATACGCAGTATTTT	CASRGTGITDTQYF
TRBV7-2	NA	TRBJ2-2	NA	TGTGCCAGCAGCTTAGTTTGGGGTGGAGGCGGGGAGCTGTTTTTT	CASSLVWGGGGELFF
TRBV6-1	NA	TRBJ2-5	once	TGTGCCAGCAGTTGGGGTCAAGAGACCCAGTACTTC	CASSWGQETQYF
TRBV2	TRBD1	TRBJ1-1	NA	TGTGCCAGAGGGGACAGGCGCCCTGAAGCTTTCTTT	CARGDRRPEAFF
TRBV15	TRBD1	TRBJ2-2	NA	TGTGCCACCAGCAGAGGAGCCCACAGGGGCACCGGGGAGCTGTTTTTT	CATSRGAHRGTGELFF
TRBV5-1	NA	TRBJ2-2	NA	TGCGCCAGCAGCTTCCTCGTCTCCGGCAGGGCAGACGGGGAGCTGTTTTTT	CASSFLVSGRADGELFF